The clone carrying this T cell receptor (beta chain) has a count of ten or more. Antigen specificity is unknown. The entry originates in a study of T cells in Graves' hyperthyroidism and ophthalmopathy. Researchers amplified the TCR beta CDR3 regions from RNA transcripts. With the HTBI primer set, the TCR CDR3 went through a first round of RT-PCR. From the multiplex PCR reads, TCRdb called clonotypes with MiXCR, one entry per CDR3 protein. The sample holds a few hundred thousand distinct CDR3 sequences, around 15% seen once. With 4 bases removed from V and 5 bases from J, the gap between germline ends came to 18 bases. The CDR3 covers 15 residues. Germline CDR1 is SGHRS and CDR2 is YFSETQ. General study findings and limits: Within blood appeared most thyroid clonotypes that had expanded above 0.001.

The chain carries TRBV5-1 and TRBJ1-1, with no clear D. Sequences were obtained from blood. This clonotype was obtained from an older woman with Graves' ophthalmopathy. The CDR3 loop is CASSPEQSARTEAFF. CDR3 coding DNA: TGCGCCAGCAGCCCCGAACAAAGCGCACGGACTGAAGCTTTCTTT.